The rows below give T cell receptor beta chains drawn from one sample of a study of T cells in Graves' hyperthyroidism and ophthalmopathy. Using its own MiXCR run on the multiplex PCR reads, TCRdb lists one record per CDR3 protein. The data show hundreds of thousands of distinct CDR3 sequences, about 14% seen once. Sequencing was carried out using blood. The receptors derive from a woman aged 25 to 39 with Graves' hyperthyroidism. Each CDR3 is given with its conserved first and last residue. D genes are given only for firm matches. Clone size, where shown, is once, few, many, or a class for clones that have expanded.

clone_size | j_call | v_call | d_call | cdr3_nt | cdr3_aa
many | TRBJ1-2 | TRBV2 | TRBD1 | TGTGCCAGCAGTGATGTTTTAGGGGGGACAGTTAACTATGGCTACACCTTC | CASSDVLGGTVNYGYTF
- | TRBJ2-3 | TRBV7-9 | TRBD1 | TGTGCCAGCAGCTTAGGGACGGGACAGGGGCCCTGGGATACGCAGTATTTT | CASSLGTGQGPWDTQYF
many | TRBJ2-3 | TRBV2 | - | TGTGCCAGCAGTACTGGACGGGAGTTCACAGATACGCAGTATTTT | CASSTGREFTDTQYF
many | TRBJ1-1 | TRBV27 | - | TGTGCCAGCAGTTTTCTATCACGGGGGCGAGCTTTCTTT | CASSFLSRGRAFF
many | TRBJ2-1 | TRBV7-2 | - | TGTGCCAGCAGCACAGCCCGGGGTTGGAATGAGCAGTTCTTC | CASSTARGWNEQFF
many | TRBJ2-7 | TRBV20-1 | TRBD2 | TGCAGTGCTAGAGATTCAGCGGGAATGGGTGAGCAGTACTTC | CSARDSAGMGEQYF
- | TRBJ2-4 | TRBV7-2 | TRBD2 | TGTGCCAGCAGCTTCGATCCGAGACTAGCGGGGGGAGAGGGTGGCATTCAGTACTTC | CASSFDPRLAGGEGGIQYF
few | TRBJ2-5 | TRBV9 | - | TGTGCCAGCAGCGGAAGGGGGGGAGGGCCAAAGGAGACCCAGTACTTC | CASSGRGGGPKETQYF
- | TRBJ1-2 | TRBV6-1 | - | TGTGCCAACAGTGGGAACCGGGAGACCAGTGGCTACACCTTC | CANSGNRETSGYTF
many | TRBJ2-5 | TRBV15 | - | TGTGCCACCAGCAGAGAACCGGAGACCCAGTACTTC | CATSREPETQYF
- | TRBJ2-5 | TRBV20-1 | - | TGCAGTGCTAGAGACAGCCAAGAGACCCAGTACTTC | CSARDSQETQYF
many | TRBJ2-2 | TRBV2 | TRBD2 | TGTGCCAGCAGTACTAGCGGCACCGGGGAGCTGTTTTTT | CASSTSGTGELFF
many | TRBJ2-2 | TRBV6-1 | TRBD2 | TGTGCCAGCAGTGCCGGCTGGGGACTAGGGGCCGGGGAGCTGTTTTTT | CASSAGWGLGAGELFF
- | TRBJ1-1 | TRBV29-1 | TRBD1 | TGCAGCGTTACAGGGGGCACTGAAGCTTTCTTT | CSVTGGTEAFF
many | TRBJ1-2 | TRBV28 | - | TGTGCCAGCAGTTTGGACCCAAGCGCAGGTGGCTACACCTTC | CASSLDPSAGGYTF
- | TRBJ1-2 | TRBV20-1 | - | TGCAGTGCTAGAGTACAGGACGGTCAGGATGGCTACACCTTC | CSARVQDGQDGYTF
few | TRBJ2-3 | TRBV7-2 | - | TGTGCCAGCAGCTTAGTAGGACTGCCTATGTATAGCACAGATACGCAGTATTTT | CASSLVGLPMYSTDTQYF
many | TRBJ2-7 | TRBV6-2/TRBV6-3 | TRBD1 | TGTGCCAGCCACGACCACAGGGGATCCTACGAGCAGTACTTC | CASHDHRGSYEQYF
many | TRBJ2-1 | TRBV7-2 | - | TGTGCCAGCAGCTGGGGCGTCAATGAGCAGTTCTTC | CASSWGVNEQFF
- | TRBJ1-1 | TRBV30 | - | TGTGCCTGGAGGCGAGAGGGACCCAGGAACACTGAAGCTTTCTTT | CAWRREGPRNTEAFF
many | TRBJ2-5 | TRBV11-2 | - | TGTGCCAGCACCCTGGGGTCCGTCGTGTGGGAGACCCAGTACTTC | CASTLGSVVWETQYF
- | TRBJ2-3 | TRBV20-1 | - | TGCAGTGCGGGGGGGGGGGGGCCCCACACAGATACGCAGTATTTT | CSAGGGGPHTDTQYF
many | TRBJ2-5 | TRBV5-5 | - | TGTGCCAGCAGCGTGGGCCCACAAGAGACCCAGTACTTC | CASSVGPQETQYF
many | TRBJ2-1 | TRBV12-3/TRBV12-4 | - | TGTGCCAGCAGTTTGAGATTGTGGGCTAGCGATTGCAATGAGCAGTTCTTC | CASSLRLWASDCNEQFF
- | TRBJ1-3 | TRBV4-2 | - | TGTGCCAGCGGTGGGGCACGGGAGAGCTCTGGAAACACCATATATTTT | CASGGARESSGNTIYF
- | TRBJ2-1 | TRBV29-1 | TRBD2 | TGCAGCGTTGGAACTAGCGGGAGGGAGCAGTTCTTC | CSVGTSGREQFF
many | TRBJ1-3 | TRBV7-2 | - | TGTGCCAGCAAACAATACGGGGGGACGTCTGGAAACACCATATATTTT | CASKQYGGTSGNTIYF
many | TRBJ2-5 | TRBV20-1 | TRBD1 | TGCAGTGCCAAGAAGACAGGGGCTAGGGAGACCCAGTACTTC | CSAKKTGARETQYF
many | TRBJ2-3 | TRBV12-5 | - | TGTGCTAGTGGTTTGGGGCTCGCTAGCACAGATACGCAGTATTTT | CASGLGLASTDTQYF
- | TRBJ2-2 | TRBV20-1 | - | TGCAGTGCTAGAGATCGGCTTCTAGCGAACACCGGGGAGCTGTTTTTT | CSARDRLLANTGELFF
- | TRBJ2-7 | TRBV11-2 | TRBD1 | TGTGCCAGCAGCTTTTCGGACAGGGACCCCTACGAGCAGTACTTC | CASSFSDRDPYEQYF
- | TRBJ2-1 | TRBV4-3 | TRBD2 | TGCGCCAGCAGCCCCATGATAGCGGGAGGGATGTTTGAGCAGTTCTTC | CASSPMIAGGMFEQFF
many | TRBJ2-5 | TRBV25-1 | TRBD1 | TGTGCCAGCAGAGGACAGGGGGAGACCCAGTACTTC | CASRGQGETQYF
few | TRBJ1-1 | TRBV11-2 | - | TGTGCCAGCAGAGAAGTAGGACGGCAGAACACTGAAGCTTTCTTT | CASREVGRQNTEAFF
few | TRBJ2-1 | TRBV9 | - | TGTGCCAGCAGCGTAGGCGGGACTCCGAGCTCCTACAATGAGCAGTTCTTC | CASSVGGTPSSYNEQFF
- | TRBJ2-7 | TRBV19 | TRBD2 | TGTGCCAGTAGTATGGAGGGACTAGCTGTCTACGAGCAGTACTTC | CASSMEGLAVYEQYF
many | TRBJ2-5 | TRBV30 | - | TGTGCCTGGGCGAGCGGGCTCCAAGAGACCCAGTACTTC | CAWASGLQETQYF
- | TRBJ1-6 | TRBV7-3 | - | TGTGCCAGCAGCTTAAAGTTAGGACATCCTCTTTATAATTCACCCCTCCACTTT | CASSLKLGHPLYNSPLHF
many | TRBJ2-3 | TRBV28 | - | TGTGCCAGCAGCCTGGGACGCCCCGGGGATACGCAGTATTTT | CASSLGRPGDTQYF
many | TRBJ2-5 | TRBV10-3 | TRBD2 | TGTGCCATCAGTGAGGGCTCGGGGGGAGAGACCCAGTACTTC | CAISEGSGGETQYF
- | TRBJ1-2 | TRBV20-1 | - | TGCAGTGCTAGACCACGTTTTACAGGGTTGAGCTATGGCTACACCTTC | CSARPRFTGLSYGYTF
many | TRBJ2-2 | TRBV11-1 | - | TGTGCCAGCAGCTCCGGGACGGACAGCGCGAACACCGGGGAGCTGTTTTTT | CASSSGTDSANTGELFF
few | TRBJ2-7 | TRBV28 | - | TGTGCCAGCAGCAACAGGCGGGGACCCCGGTTGGTCGAGCAGTACTTC | CASSNRRGPRLVEQYF
many | TRBJ2-7 | TRBV6-1 | TRBD2 | TGTGCCAGCAGAAGAGCGGGATTCCCCTACGAGCAGTACTTC | CASRRAGFPYEQYF
- | TRBJ2-7 | TRBV4-1 | TRBD2 | TGCGCCAGCAGCCGAGCGGGGAGCTTCTCCTACGAGCAGTACTTC | CASSRAGSFSYEQYF
- | TRBJ2-1 | TRBV2 | TRBD2 | TGTGCCAGCAGTGAAGGACTAGCGGGTACCTTCAATGAGCAGTTCTTC | CASSEGLAGTFNEQFF
many | TRBJ2-4 | TRBV28 | - | TGTGCCAGCAGTTTATCTGTTCAAAACATTCAGTACTTC | CASSLSVQNIQYF
- | TRBJ2-7 | TRBV20-1 | - | TGCAGTGCTGGGAGTACCGGGAATCCTTACGAGCAGTACTTC | CSAGSTGNPYEQYF
many | TRBJ2-7 | TRBV7-2 | - | TGTGCCAGCAGCCGCCGCCCATACGAGCAGTACTTC | CASSRRPYEQYF
- | TRBJ2-7 | TRBV29-1 | TRBD1 | TGCAGCGTTAGACACCGGGACAGGGTCCACGAGCAGTACTTC | CSVRHRDRVHEQYF
- | TRBJ2-1 | TRBV7-3 | - | TGTGCCAGCAGTCGTCGTCCGGACAGTAACAATGAGCAGTTCTTC | CASSRRPDSNNEQFF
many | TRBJ2-2 | TRBV2 | - | TGTGCCAGCAGTGACCCCAGGGCCGGGGAGCTGTTTTTT | CASSDPRAGELFF
many | TRBJ2-5 | TRBV20-1 | TRBD1 | TGCAGTGCTAAGGGACAGGGGAAAGAGACCCAGTACTTC | CSAKGQGKETQYF
many | TRBJ2-1 | TRBV2 | - | TGTGCCGGCAAAGGACCCTACAATGAGCAGTTCTTC | CAGKGPYNEQFF
- | TRBJ2-3 | TRBV20-1 | TRBD2 | TGCAGTGCTAGATACGACCGTTTAGCGGGAGCGGCGGATACGCAGTATTTT | CSARYDRLAGAADTQYF
many | TRBJ2-1 | TRBV11-3 | - | TGTGCCAGCAGCTTCCCGGGTACCGGATTGAATGAGCAGTTCTTC | CASSFPGTGLNEQFF
- | TRBJ2-5 | TRBV7-9 | TRBD1 | TGTGCCAGCAGCGGGCAGGGGGCGAAAGAGACCCAGTACTTC | CASSGQGAKETQYF